This T cell receptor beta chain was identified during a study of T-cell reconstitution after alpha-beta-depleted transplantation in children. As it was prepared, the TCRbeta library received unique molecular identifiers. In TCRdb, the PCR reads were re-called with MiXCR into one record per CDR3 protein. The table shows hundreds of thousands of distinct CDR3 sequences, with around 15% occurring only once. V lost 5 bases and J lost 1; bases outside the gene matches: 10. This CDR3 is 18 amino acids long. CDR1 is KGHSH, CDR2 LQKENI, per germline. The chain couples TRBV18 to TRBJ2-1; 11 nucleotides line up with TRBD2. This specimen was PBMCs, mostly from graft donor cells, taken 360 days after TCRalphabeta/CD19-depleted stem cell transplant. This TCR was recovered from a male patient between 10 and 17 years old who had a stem cell transplant for acute lymphoblastic leukemia, so the T cells may come from the graft donor. DNA for the CDR3: TGTGCCAGCTCAACTAGCGGGAGCGCCAAGAGGTCCTACAATGAGCAGTTCTTC. Translated: CASSTSGSAKRSYNEQFF.